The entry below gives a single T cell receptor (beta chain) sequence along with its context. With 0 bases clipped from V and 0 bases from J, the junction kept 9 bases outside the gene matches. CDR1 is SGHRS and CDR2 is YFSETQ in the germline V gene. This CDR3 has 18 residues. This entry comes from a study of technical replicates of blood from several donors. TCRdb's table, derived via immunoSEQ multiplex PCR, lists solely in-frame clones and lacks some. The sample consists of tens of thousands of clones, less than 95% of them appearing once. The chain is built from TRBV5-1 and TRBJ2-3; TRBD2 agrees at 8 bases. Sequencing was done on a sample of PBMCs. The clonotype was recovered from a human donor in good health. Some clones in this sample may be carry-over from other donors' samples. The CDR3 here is CASSLGTQSGGSTDTQYF. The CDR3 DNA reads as TGCGCCAGCAGCTTGGGTACTCAAAGCGGGGGAAGCACAGATACGCAGTATTTT.